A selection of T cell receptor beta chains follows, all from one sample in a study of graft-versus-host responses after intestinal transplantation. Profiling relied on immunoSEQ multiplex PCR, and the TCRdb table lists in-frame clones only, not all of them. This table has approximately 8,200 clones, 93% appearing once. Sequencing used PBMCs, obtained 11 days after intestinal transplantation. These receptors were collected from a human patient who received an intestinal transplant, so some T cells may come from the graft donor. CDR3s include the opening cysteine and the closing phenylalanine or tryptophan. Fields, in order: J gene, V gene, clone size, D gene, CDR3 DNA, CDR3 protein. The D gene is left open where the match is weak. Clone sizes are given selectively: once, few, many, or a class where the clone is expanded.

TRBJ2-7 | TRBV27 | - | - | TGTGCCAGCAGTCCTAACTGGTACGAGCAGTACTTC | CASSPNWYEQYF
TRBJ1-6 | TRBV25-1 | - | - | TGTGCCAGCAGTGAATCCACCCTGCTGAGATTAAATTCACCCCTCCACTTT | CASSESTLLRLNSPLHF
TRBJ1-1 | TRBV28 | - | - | TGTGCCAGCAGCCGGGACTCCCTCCAGGCCACTGAAGCTTTCTTT | CASSRDSLQATEAFF
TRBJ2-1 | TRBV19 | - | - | TGTGCCAGTAGTTCGCGACTCCAGCGGGCCATGGATGAGCAGTTCTTC | CASSSRLQRAMDEQFF
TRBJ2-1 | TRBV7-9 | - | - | TGTGCCAGCAGCTGGCCGGAGTTGGGGCAGTGGAATGAGCAGTTCTTC | CASSWPELGQWNEQFF
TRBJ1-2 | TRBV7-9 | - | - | TGTGCCAGCAGCCACCAGACAGACTATGGCTACACCTTC | CASSHQTDYGYTF
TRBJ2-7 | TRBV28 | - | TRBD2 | TGTGCCAGCGAACTGGGGACTAGCAATTCCTACGAGCAGTACTTC | CASELGTSNSYEQYF
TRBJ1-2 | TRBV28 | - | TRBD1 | TGTGCCAGCAGTCCAACCGGGACAGGGGACTATGGCTACACCTTC | CASSPTGTGDYGYTF
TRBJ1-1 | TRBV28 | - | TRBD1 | TGTGCCAGCAGTTTACCCTACCGGGACAGGGTTATCAACACTGAAGCTTTCTTT | CASSLPYRDRVINTEAFF
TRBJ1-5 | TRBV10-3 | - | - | TGTGCCATCAGTGAATCGGGGTCTAGCAATCAGCCCCAGCATTTT | CAISESGSSNQPQHF
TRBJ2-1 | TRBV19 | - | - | TGTGCCAGTGGGAAGGTAGCGCCTACCTACAATGAGCAGTTCTTC | CASGKVAPTYNEQFF
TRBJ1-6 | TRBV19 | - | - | TGTGCCAGTAACCACGTTACAGGGTCACCCCTCCACTTT | CASNHVTGSPLHF
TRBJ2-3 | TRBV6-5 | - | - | TGTGCCAGCAGAGGCCGGGGGGCTAGCACAGATACGCAGTATTTT | CASRGRGASTDTQYF
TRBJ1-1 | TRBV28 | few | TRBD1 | TGTGCCAGCAGTTTATGGACAGGGGTTTACACTGAAGCTTTCTTT | CASSLWTGVYTEAFF
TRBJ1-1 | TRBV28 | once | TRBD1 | TGTGCCAGCAGTTCGCCGTACAGGGGTAAGACTGAAGCTTTCTTT | CASSSPYRGKTEAFF
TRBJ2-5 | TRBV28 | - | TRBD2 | TGTGCCAGCAGCCCGGGACTAGCGTTTGGGGAGACCCAGTACTTC | CASSPGLAFGETQYF
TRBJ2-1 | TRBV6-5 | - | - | TGTGCCAGCAGTTATTCGGGGAATGAGCAGTTCTTC | CASSYSGNEQFF
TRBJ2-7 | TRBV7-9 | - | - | TGTGCCAGCAGCCACCGGGACAACTACGAGCAGTACTTC | CASSHRDNYEQYF
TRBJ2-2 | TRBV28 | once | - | TGTGCCAGCAGTTTCAGGTTTCACACCGGGGAGCTGTTTTTT | CASSFRFHTGELFF
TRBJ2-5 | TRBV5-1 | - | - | TGCGCCAGCAGCCCGGGGGGCAAGTCGAGTGGGGAGACCCAGTACTTC | CASSPGGKSSGETQYF
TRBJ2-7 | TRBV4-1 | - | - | TGCGCCAGCAGCCAAGAACAGACCTACGAGCAGTACTTC | CASSQEQTYEQYF
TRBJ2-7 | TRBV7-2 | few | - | TGTGCCAGCAGCTTAGCCCGCGGCAGATCCTACGAGCAGTACTTC | CASSLARGRSYEQYF
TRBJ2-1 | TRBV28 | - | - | TGTGCCAGCAGTCCCCTCTACAATGAGCAGTTCTTC | CASSPLYNEQFF
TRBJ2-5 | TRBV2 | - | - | TGTGCCAGCAGTTCCGGGGGTTGGGGGACTCCCCAAGAGACCCAGTACTTC | CASSSGGWGTPQETQYF